These 27 T cell receptor beta chains share one sample of origin, sequenced in a study of blood T cell repertoires in COVID-19. Measured with immunoSEQ multiplex PCR; TCRdb has only the in-frame clones, and not every one. The sample contains 350,000 to 400,000 clones, about 89% of which appear only once. The sample taken for sequencing was PBMCs or T cells enriched from blood (not recorded which). The receptors stem from a man aged 40-55 years in a cohort exposed to, infected with or recovered from COVID-19 (not recorded which).

The gene calls are TRBV11-2 and TRBJ1-2; D perhaps matches TRBD1 (5 bases). CDR3 length: 16 residues. Germline-derived CDR1 and CDR2 are SGHAT and FQNNGV. V was pared by 5 bases and J by 1 base, with 17 bases between. In DNA, the CDR3 is TGTGCCAGCAGCCCCTGGTACGGGAGGGGTAACTATGGCTACACCTTC. Translating it yields CASSPWYGRGNYGYTF. The complete variable domain, with remaining parts taken from reference TRBV11-2 and TRBJ1-2, reads EAGVAQSPRYKIIEKRQSVAFWCNPISGHATLYWYQQILGQGPKLLIQFQNNGVVDDSQLPKDRFSAERLKGVDSTLKIQPAKLEDSAVYLCASSPWYGRGNYGYTFGSGTRLTVV.

This clone was recorded a few times. This chain connects TRBV19 to TRBJ1-5, with 10 bases matching TRBD1. CDR1 LNHDA and CDR2 SQIVND come from the germline V gene (reference sequence). The CDR3 is 13 amino acids. The ends lost 7 bases at V and 5 bases at J; junction bases unmatched: 2. CDR3 region: CASTDRGHQPQHF. The CDR3 DNA reads TGTGCCAGTACCGACAGGGGGCATCAGCCCCAGCATTTT.

The chain joins TRBV6-5 to TRBJ2-4, with D possibly TRBD1 on 6 matching bases. V lost 6 bases and J 6 bases, leaving 15 bases between the germline ends. Germline CDR1 MNHEY, CDR2 SVGAGI. The CDR3 extends over 14 amino acids. CDR3 residues: CASSSNREPNIQYF. CDR3 sequence (DNA): TGTGCCAGCAGCAGTAACAGGGAGCCAAACATTCAGTACTTC.

The chain has TRBV28 and TRBJ2-1; 10 positions match TRBD2. Trimming removed 5 bases from V and 15 bases from J; junction bases left unmatched: 13. Germline CDR1 is MDHEN and CDR2 is SYDVKM. This CDR3 is built from 14 residues. The CDR3 DNA reads as TGTGCCAGCAGTCCCCGGCTAGCGGGAGCCCCGGGGTTCTTC. This sequence encodes CASSPRLAGAPGFF. Drawing the rest from reference TRBV28 and TRBJ2-1, the complete variable domain is DVKVTQSSRYLVKRTGEKVFLECVQDMDHENMFWYRQDPGLGLRLIYFSYDVKMKEKGDIPEGYSVSREKKERFSLILESASTNQTSMYLCASSPRLAGAPGFFGPGTRLTVL.

This clone showed up just once. The chain has TRBV5-1 and TRBJ1-1, with D unclear. CDR3 length: 11 amino acids. V was cut by 5 bases and J by 6 bases, with 8 bases left in between. Looked up from germline, CDR1 is SGHRS and CDR2 is YFSETQ. The CDR3 reads CASRLGPEAFF. The CDR3 DNA reads TGCGCCAGCAGGCTGGGCCCTGAAGCTTTCTTT.

A few counts support this clone. The genes are TRBV11-2 and TRBJ2-7; TRBD2 aligns across 13 bases. CDR1 and CDR2 (germline): SGHAT, FQNNGV. The length of the CDR3 is 15 residues. The J segment lost 2 bases and the V segment lost 5 bases, leaving 3 bases of the junction unmatched. The CDR3, as DNA: TGTGCCAGCAGCCCAGGGACTAGCGGGACCTACGAGCAGTACTTC. Amino acid sequence: CASSPGTSGTYEQYF.

This clone is a singleton in its sample. The chain employs TRBV18 and TRBJ2-2, with 9 bases identical to TRBD2. Looked up from germline, CDR1 is KGHSH and CDR2 is LQKENI. This CDR3 has 15 residues. Trimming removed 3 bases from V and 1 base from J; junction bases left unmatched: 0. The CDR3 sequence: CASSPTSGNTGELFF. In DNA, the CDR3 is TGTGCCAGCTCACCGACTAGCGGGAACACCGGGGAGCTGTTTTTT. Based on the CDR3 plus reference TRBV18 and TRBJ2-2, the full variable domain is NAGVMQNPRHLVRRRGQEARLRCSPMKGHSHVYWYRQLPEEGLKFMVYLQKENIIDESGMPKERFSAEFPKEGPSILRIQQVVRGDSAAYFCASSPTSGNTGELFFGEGSRLTVL.

V gene TRBV5-6 combines with J gene TRBJ2-1; D not certain. The V and J ends lost 0 bases and 10 bases respectively, with 5 bases between them. CDR3 length: 11 amino acids. Germline values: CDR1 SGHDT, CDR2 YYEEEE. Here the CDR3 DNA reads TGTGCCAGCAGCTTGGTGCGGGAGCAGTTCTTC. Translated, it gives CASSLVREQFF.

V is TRBV6-1 and J is TRBJ1-4; D may be TRBD1 (5 bases). CDR1 MNHNS and CDR2 SASEGT come from the germline V gene. With 4 bases removed from V and 7 bases from J, the gap between germline ends came to 19 bases. This CDR3 is 16 amino acids long. The CDR3 DNA is TGTGCCAGCAGTGGGGGATGGGGAGGGGACGGTGAAAAACTGTTTTTT. Protein: CASSGGWGGDGEKLFF.

The J gene is TRBJ1-6, the V gene TRBV27; 10 bases are shared with TRBD1. CDR3 size: 19 residues. Losses at the gene ends were 5 bases for V and 0 bases for J; bases not matched to a gene: 10. Germline V gene data show CDR1 as MNHEY and CDR2 as SMNVEV (reference sequence). CDR3 sequence reads: CASSPFGDRGSSYNSPLHF. DNA of the CDR3: TGTGCCAGCAGTCCTTTTGGGGACAGGGGTAGCTCCTATAATTCACCCCTCCACTTT.

The chain is built from TRBV7-2 and TRBJ1-2; tentative D call: TRBD1 (6 bases). The CDR3 totals 16 residues. The ends were cut back, 1 base at V and 4 bases at J, with 16 bases in the middle. The germline gives CDR1 SGHTA, CDR2 FQGNSA. CDR3 protein: CASSLVADRNVYGYTF. CDR3 in DNA: TGTGCCAGCAGCTTAGTGGCTGACAGGAACGTCTATGGCTACACCTTC.

The chain carries TRBV29-1 and TRBJ1-2; TRBD1 agrees at 10 bases. V trimming: 1 base; J trimming: 8 bases; junction bases outside the gene matches: 10. Germline assignment: CDR1 SQVTM and CDR2 ANQGSEA. This CDR3 is built from 15 residues. The CDR3 is CSVEAEGQGRNGYTF. CDR3 bases: TGCAGCGTTGAAGCCGAGGGACAGGGGAGAAACGGCTACACCTTC.

The chain employs TRBV5-1 and TRBJ1-5; D is uncertain. V lost 5 bases to trimming and J lost 0 bases, with 6 bases between them. The germline CDR1 and CDR2 sequences are SGHRS and YFSETQ. The CDR3 length is 13 residues. The CDR3 sequence is CASRLDSNQPQHF. CDR3 sequence (DNA): TGCGCCAGCAGACTCGATAGCAATCAGCCCCAGCATTTT.

The CDR3 nucleotides read TGTGCCAGCAGCCGAAGCGGCTCTACCTACAATGAGCAGTTCTTC. Protein: CASSRSGSTYNEQFF. The chain recombines TRBV3-1 (or the pseudogene TRBV3-2) with TRBJ2-1; the D gene is possibly TRBD2 (5 bases). The germline V gene encodes CDR1 LGHDT and CDR2 YNNKEL (reference sequence). CDR3 length: 15 amino acids. Trimming shortened V by 4 bases and J by 2 bases, and 12 bases separated the two germline ends.

V usage is TRBV30 and J usage is TRBJ2-7; D is undetermined. V was shortened by 5 bases and J by 2 bases, with 19 bases between the two germline ends. The CDR3 is made up of 15 amino acids. Looked up from germline, CDR1 is GTSNPN and CDR2 is SVGIG (reference sequence). CDR3: CAWQRQGGLTYEQYF. DNA of the CDR3: TGTGCCTGGCAAAGACAAGGTGGCCTAACCTACGAGCAGTACTTC.

The J gene is TRBJ1-4, the V gene TRBV27; D ambiguous. CDR1 is MNHEY, CDR2 SMNVEV, per germline (reference sequence). V lost 8 bases and J lost 4, with 11 bases in between. The CDR3 loop spans 13 amino acids. The CDR3 protein is CASRTDNNEKLFF. In DNA, the CDR3 is TGTGCCAGCCGTACAGATAATAATGAAAAACTGTTTTTT.

The rearrangement links TRBV21-1 to TRBJ2-7; whether TRBD1, the table's D call, matches the DNA was not checked. TRBV21-1 is flagged as a pseudogene. The CDR3 runs 15 residues. The CDR3 nucleotides read TGTGCCAGCAGCAAAGTCGGCATGGGCCAGGCGGAGCAGTACTTC. Residues: CASSKVGMGQAEQYF.

J is TRBJ1-2 and V is TRBV19; the match to TRBD1 covers 7 bases. Per germline, CDR1 LNHDA and CDR2 SQIVND (reference sequence). The CDR3 is made up of 13 amino acids. J lost 8 bases, V lost 7 bases, and 10 bases had no gene match. The DNA for the CDR3 is TGTGCCAGTAACAACGACAGGGCGGGGGGCTACACCTTC. Its translation is CASNNDRAGGYTF. Supplemented by reference TRBV19 and TRBJ1-2, the full variable domain reads DGGITQSPKYLFRKEGQNVTLSCEQNLNHDAMYWYRQDPGQGLRLIYYSQIVNDFQKGDIAEGYSVSREKKESFPLTVTSAQKNPTAFYLCASNNDRAGGYTFGSGTRLTVV.

The rearrangement links TRBV6-2 or TRBV6-3 to TRBJ2-7; D uncertain. Germline V gene sequence: CDR1 MNHEY, CDR2 SVGEGT. CDR3 length equals 14 residues. Trimming removed 1 base at V and 0 bases at J, with 7 bases between. CDR3 nucleotides: TGTGCCAGCAGTTACTTGGGCACCTCCTACGAGCAGTACTTC. Translating it yields CASSYLGTSYEQYF.

Remarks on this clone: Other DNA variants within this sample encode the same CDR3. The chain has TRBV19 and TRBJ2-6; D is uncertain. The CDR3 consists of 14 residues. Trimming shortened V by 4 bases and J by 2 bases, and 6 bases separated the two germline ends. From germline, CDR1 is LNHDA and CDR2 SQIVND (reference sequence). The CDR3 DNA follows: TGTGCCAGTAGTAACCGAGCTGGGGCCAACGTCCTGACTTTC. This gives the protein CASSNRAGANVLTF. Full variable domain (outside the CDR3, taken from reference TRBV19 and TRBJ2-6): DGGITQSPKYLFRKEGQNVTLSCEQNLNHDAMYWYRQDPGQGLRLIYYSQIVNDFQKGDIAEGYSVSREKKESFPLTVTSAQKNPTAFYLCASSNRAGANVLTFGAGSRLTVL.

V and J are TRBV21-1 and TRBJ2-3; the table's D call TRBD1 went unverified against the DNA. TRBV21-1 is deemed a pseudogene. There are 16 residues in the CDR3. CDR3 DNA: TGTGCCAGCAGCAGGCAGACAGGGTTTAGCACAGATACGCAGTATTTT. Encoded protein: CASSRQTGFSTDTQYF.

V and J are TRBV19 and TRBJ1-1; D possibly corresponds to TRBD1 (6 bases). Germline V CDR1 and CDR2: LNHDA, SQIVND (reference sequence). There are 13 residues in the CDR3. Trimming removed 9 bases from V and 2 bases from J, with 13 bases in between. CDR3 nucleotide sequence: TGTGCCAGCGGACAGCAAGCAAACACTGAAGCTTTCTTT. Translating it yields CASGQQANTEAFF.

In this sample, this clone turned up once. The V and J genes are TRBV6-4 and TRBJ2-7, with 7 bases lining up with TRBD1. CDR1 and CDR2 (germline): MRHNA, SNTAGT. This CDR3 is 14 amino acids long. Trimming took 6 bases from V and 0 from J; bases not matched to a gene: 5. The CDR3 protein is CASRPGTDSYEQYF. The CDR3 region has the DNA TGTGCCAGCAGACCCGGGACAGACTCCTACGAGCAGTACTTC.

The genes are TRBV5-1 and TRBJ2-1; 14 nucleotides align to TRBD2. Germline V gene lookup returns CDR1 SGHRS and CDR2 YFSETQ. The CDR3 loop spans 17 amino acids. J lost 5 bases, V lost 4 bases, and 8 bases had no gene match. CDR3 DNA: TGCGCCAGCAGCGGGAGGACTAGCGGGAGGATCAACAATGAGCAGTTCTTC. It codes for CASSGRTSGRINNEQFF.

The rearrangement joins TRBV20-1 to TRBJ2-1; D gene ambiguous. The CDR3 is made up of 11 amino acids. Germline CDR1 is DFQATT and CDR2 is SNEGSKA (reference sequence). Trimming shortened V by 6 bases and J by 7 bases, and 10 bases separated the two germline ends. CDR3 sequence: CSAHDLNEQFF. The CDR3 DNA is TGCAGTGCCCATGACTTGAATGAGCAGTTCTTC.

CDR3 region: CASRSGTGKNEQYF. Here the CDR3 DNA reads TGTGCCAGCAGGTCAGGGACAGGGAAAAACGAGCAGTACTTC. The rearrangement joins TRBV7-9 to TRBJ2-7, with 9 bases matching TRBD1. This CDR3 spans 14 amino acids. Germline CDR1 SEHNR, CDR2 FQNEAQ (reference sequence). The ends lost 6 bases at V and 5 bases at J; junction bases unmatched: 8.

The J gene is TRBJ1-3, the V gene TRBV7-9, with TRBD1 matching 7 bases. V lost 5 bases to trimming and J lost 4 bases; unmatched junction nucleotides: 8. Germline CDR1 is SEHNR and CDR2 is FQNEAQ (reference sequence). There are 15 residues in the CDR3. CDR3 nucleotides: TGTGCCAGCAGCCCAGACAGGGTGGGGGGAAACACCATATATTTT. Translation: CASSPDRVGGNTIYF.